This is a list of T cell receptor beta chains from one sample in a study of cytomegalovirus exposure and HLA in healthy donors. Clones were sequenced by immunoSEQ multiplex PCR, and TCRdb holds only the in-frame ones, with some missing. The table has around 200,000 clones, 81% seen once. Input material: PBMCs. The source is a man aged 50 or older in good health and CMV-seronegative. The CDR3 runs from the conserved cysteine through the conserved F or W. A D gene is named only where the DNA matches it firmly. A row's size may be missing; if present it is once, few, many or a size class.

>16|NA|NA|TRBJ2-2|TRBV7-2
CASSAGARGNTGELFF
TGTGCCAGCTCTGCCGGTGCCCGGGGGAACACCGGGGAGCTGTTTTTT
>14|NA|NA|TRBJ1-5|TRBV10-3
CANRQEGLGQPQHF
TGTGCCAATCGACAGGAAGGGTTAGGCCAGCCCCAGCATTTT
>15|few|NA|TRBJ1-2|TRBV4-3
CASSQETGRTFGYTF
TGCGCCAGCAGCCAAGAGACAGGAAGGACGTTCGGCTACACCTTC
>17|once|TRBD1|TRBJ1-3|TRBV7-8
CASSLPGQITSGNTIYF
TGTGCCAGCAGCTTACCGGGACAGATCACCTCTGGAAACACCATATATTTT
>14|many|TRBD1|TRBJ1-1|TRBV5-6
CASSSGQGNTEAFF
TGTGCCAGCAGCTCGGGACAGGGGAACACTGAAGCTTTCTTT
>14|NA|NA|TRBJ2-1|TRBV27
CASSSRGNNNEQFF
TGTGCCAGCAGTTCCAGGGGAAATAACAATGAGCAGTTCTTC
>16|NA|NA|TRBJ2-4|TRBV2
CASREWGVSAKNIQYF
TGTGCCAGCAGGGAGTGGGGAGTATCGGCCAAAAACATTCAGTACTTC
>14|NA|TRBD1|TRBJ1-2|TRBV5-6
CASSFPDRGHGYTF
TGTGCCAGCAGCTTTCCGGACAGGGGGCATGGCTACACCTTC
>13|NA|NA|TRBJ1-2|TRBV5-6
CASSLKEGAGYTF
TGTGCCAGCAGCTTGAAGGAGGGCGCGGGCTACACCTTC
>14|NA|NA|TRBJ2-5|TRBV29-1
CSVEMGGRRETQYF
TGCAGCGTTGAAATGGGGGGGCGCAGGGAGACCCAGTACTTC
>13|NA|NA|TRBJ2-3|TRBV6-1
CASSEGGRGLQYF
TGTGCCAGCAGTGAAGGGGGGAGGGGGTTGCAGTATTTT
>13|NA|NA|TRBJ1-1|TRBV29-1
CSVAPGTPTEAFF
TGCAGCGTCGCCCCCGGGACACCCACTGAAGCTTTCTTT
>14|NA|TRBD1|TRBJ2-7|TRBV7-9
CASSLLGTGYEQYF
TGTGCCAGCAGCTTACTCGGGACAGGTTACGAGCAGTACTTC
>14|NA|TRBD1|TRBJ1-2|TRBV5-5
CASSLDRGVYGYTF
TGTGCCAGCAGCTTAGACAGGGGCGTCTATGGCTACACCTTC
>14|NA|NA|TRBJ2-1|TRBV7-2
CASSLPQIYNEQFF
TGTGCCAGCAGCTTACCCCAGATATACAATGAGCAGTTCTTC
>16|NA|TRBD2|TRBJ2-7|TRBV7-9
CASSLVSGDYSYEQYF
TGTGCCAGCAGCTTAGTTAGCGGGGACTACTCCTACGAGCAGTACTTC
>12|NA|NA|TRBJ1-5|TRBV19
CASSMPSGLGHF
TGTGCCAGTAGTATGCCCTCGGGACTAGGGCATTTT
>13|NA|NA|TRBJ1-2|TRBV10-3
CAISEPRGLTWTF
TGTGCCATCAGTGAGCCACGCGGGCTCACGTGGACCTTC
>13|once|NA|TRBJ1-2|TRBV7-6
CASSLEVGGGYTF
TGTGCCAGCAGCTTAGAGGTCGGGGGAGGCTACACCTTC
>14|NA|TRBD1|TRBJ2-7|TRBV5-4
CASSRTGRSYEQYF
TGTGCCAGCAGCCGGACAGGACGATCCTACGAGCAGTACTTC
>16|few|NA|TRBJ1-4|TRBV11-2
CASSPQGVSSPLELFF
TGTGCCAGCAGCCCGCAAGGAGTGTCATCCCCCCTTGAACTGTTTTTT
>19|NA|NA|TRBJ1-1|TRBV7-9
CSSSGKFRVERSMNTEAFF
TGTTCCAGCAGCGGGAAATTCAGGGTTGAGAGGAGTATGAACACTGAAGCTTTCTTT
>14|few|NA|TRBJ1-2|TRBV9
CASSVSGDSYGYTF
TGTGCCAGCAGCGTGTCAGGAGACAGCTATGGCTACACCTTC
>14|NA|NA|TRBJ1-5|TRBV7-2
CASSLWGGNQPQHF
TGTGCCAGCAGCTTATGGGGGGGCAATCAGCCCCAGCATTTT
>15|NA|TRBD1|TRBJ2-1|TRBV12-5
CASGLGDRGRDEQFF
TGTGCTAGTGGTTTGGGGGACAGGGGGAGGGATGAGCAGTTCTTC
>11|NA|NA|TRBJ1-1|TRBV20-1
CSAAREIEAFF
TGCAGTGCTGCCAGGGAAATTGAAGCTTTCTTT
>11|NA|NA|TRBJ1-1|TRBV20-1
CSAREPQKAFF
TGCAGTGCTAGAGAACCCCAGAAAGCTTTCTTT
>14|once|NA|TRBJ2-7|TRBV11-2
CASSPDTGRNEQYF
TGTGCCAGCAGCCCGGACACTGGCCGGAACGAGCAGTACTTC
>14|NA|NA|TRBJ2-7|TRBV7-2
CASSLVGPSYEQYF
TGTGCCAGCAGCTTAGTTGGGCCCTCCTACGAGCAGTACTTC
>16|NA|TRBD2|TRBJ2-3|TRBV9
CASSVGGGGAADTQYF
TGTGCCAGCAGCGTAGGGGGCGGGGGGGCCGCAGATACGCAGTATTTT
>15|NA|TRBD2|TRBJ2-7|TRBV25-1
CASSDSGGPPYEQYF
TGTGCCAGCAGTGATTCGGGGGGGCCGCCCTACGAGCAGTACTTC
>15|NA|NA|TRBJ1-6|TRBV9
CASSVRAQGNSPLHF
TGTGCCAGCAGCGTACGTGCGCAGGGAAATTCACCCCTCCACTTT
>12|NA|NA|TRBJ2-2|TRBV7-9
CGATTNTGELFF
TGTGGGGCAACCACGAACACCGGGGAGCTGTTTTTT
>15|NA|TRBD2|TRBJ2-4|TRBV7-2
CASSLGRGGGNIQYF
TGTGCCAGCAGCTTAGGACGGGGGGGCGGAAACATTCAGTACTTC
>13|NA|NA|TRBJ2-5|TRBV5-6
CASFSYGGETQYF
TGTGCCAGCTTCTCCTACGGGGGAGAGACCCAGTACTTC
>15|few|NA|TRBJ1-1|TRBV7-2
CASSLATGRNTEAFF
TGTGCCAGCAGCTTAGCCACAGGGCGGAACACTGAAGCTTTCTTT
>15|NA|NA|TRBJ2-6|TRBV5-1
CASSFVGSGANVLTF
TGCGCCAGCAGCTTTGTGGGCTCGGGGGCCAACGTCCTGACTTTC
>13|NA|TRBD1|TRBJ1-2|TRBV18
CASGSDRAAGYTF
TGTGCCAGCGGATCGGACAGGGCGGCTGGCTACACCTTC
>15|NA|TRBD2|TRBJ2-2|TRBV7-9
CSSSLGLAVTGELFF
TGTTCCAGCAGCTTAGGGCTAGCGGTGACCGGGGAGCTGTTTTTT
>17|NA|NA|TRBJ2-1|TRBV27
CATSSYEQIYMNDEQFF
TGTGCCACCAGCAGTTACGAACAGATTTATATGAACGATGAGCAGTTCTTC
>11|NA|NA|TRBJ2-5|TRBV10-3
CAISDRETQYF
TGTGCCATCAGTGATCGAGAGACCCAGTACTTC
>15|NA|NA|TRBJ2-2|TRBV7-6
CASSQTRMNTGELFF
TGTGCCAGCAGCCAAACTAGGATGAACACCGGGGAGCTGTTTTTT
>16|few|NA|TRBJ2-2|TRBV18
CASSPPSSVSSGELFF
TGTGCCAGCTCACCCCCATCTAGCGTTTCCTCCGGGGAGCTGTTTTTT
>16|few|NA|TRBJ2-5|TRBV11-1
CASSLDRGTLQETQYF
TGTGCCAGCAGCTTAGACCGGGGGACGCTCCAAGAGACCCAGTACTTC
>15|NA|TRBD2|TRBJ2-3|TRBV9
CASSVGGGAFDTQYF
TGTGCCAGCAGCGTGGGCGGGGGGGCCTTTGATACGCAGTATTTT
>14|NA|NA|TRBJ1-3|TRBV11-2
CASSFVLRADTIYF
TGTGCCAGCAGCTTTGTCCTACGTGCGGACACCATATATTTT
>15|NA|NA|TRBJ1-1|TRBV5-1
CASSLQFSAGTEAFF
TGCGCCAGCAGCTTGCAATTTTCTGCGGGCACTGAAGCTTTCTTT
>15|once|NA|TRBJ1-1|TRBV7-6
CASSLEIGGTVEAFF
TGTGCCAGCAGCTTGGAAATTGGGGGGACGGTTGAAGCTTTCTTT
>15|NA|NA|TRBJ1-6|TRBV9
CASSVLPGGNSPLHF
TGTGCCAGCAGCGTCCTACCGGGGGGCAATTCACCCCTCCACTTT
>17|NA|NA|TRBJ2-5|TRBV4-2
CASSQAAGKGPQETQYF
TGTGCCAGCAGCCAGGCGGCGGGGAAGGGTCCCCAAGAGACCCAGTACTTC
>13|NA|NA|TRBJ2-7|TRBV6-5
CASSLGHHYEQYF
TGTGCCAGCAGTTTGGGACACCACTACGAGCAGTACTTC
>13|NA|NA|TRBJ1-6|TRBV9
CASSVGLGGPLHF
TGTGCCAGCAGCGTAGGCCTAGGAGGACCCCTCCACTTT
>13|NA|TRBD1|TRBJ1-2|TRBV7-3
CASSLPGGIGYTF
TGTGCCAGCAGCCTACCAGGGGGAATTGGCTACACCTTC
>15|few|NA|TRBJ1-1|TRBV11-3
CASSLGSGTSTEAFF
TGTGCCAGCAGCTTAGGATCGGGAACGAGCACTGAAGCTTTCTTT
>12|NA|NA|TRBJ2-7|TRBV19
CASSIGGYEQYF
TGTGCCAGTAGTATTGGCGGTTACGAGCAGTACTTC
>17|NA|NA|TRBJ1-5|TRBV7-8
CASSTLGGGKSNQPQHF
TGTGCCAGCAGCACCCTCGGTGGAGGGAAGAGCAATCAGCCCCAGCATTTT
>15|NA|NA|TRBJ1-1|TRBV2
CASEGPAYRNTEAFF
TGTGCCAGCGAGGGCCCCGCCTACAGAAACACTGAAGCTTTCTTT